The 30 T cell receptor beta chains given below trace back to one sample, sequenced in a study of blood T cell repertoires in COVID-19. TCRdb's table, derived via immunoSEQ multiplex PCR, lists solely in-frame clones and lacks some. Among 350,000 to 400,000 clones, 70% to 90% were seen once, and the ten largest hold approximately 3%. Sequencing was done on a sample of peripheral blood. These receptors all come from a woman in her 30s with COVID-19, enrolled during active disease.

CDR3 nucleotides: TGTGCCAGCAGCCAAGGCCCGACAGAGAGCAATCAGCCCCAGCATTTT. Its protein product is CASSQGPTESNQPQHF. This chain links TRBV6-2 or TRBV6-3 with TRBJ1-5, with D maybe TRBD1 (5 bases). The length of the CDR3 is 16 residues. Trimming removed 6 bases at V and 1 base at J, with 16 bases between. CDR1 is MNHEY, CDR2 SVGEGT, per germline.

This clone appeared once. J is TRBJ2-1 and V is TRBV4-3; 9 bases agree with TRBD2. The CDR3 covers 22 residues. Germline V CDR1 and CDR2: LGHNA, YSLEER. V was clipped by 0 bases and J by 0 bases; unmatched bases: 18. The CDR3 region has the DNA TGCGCCAGCAGCCAAGATCTGGTAGCGGGGGCAACTACCATCACCTCCTACAATGAGCAGTTCTTC. Its translation: CASSQDLVAGATTITSYNEQFF.

This clone was recorded a few times. J is TRBJ1-5 and V is TRBV7-2; a weak D match, TRBD1 (5 bases). The CDR3 has 12 residues. Germline assignment: CDR1 SGHTA and CDR2 FQGNSA. V lost 5 bases, J lost 4 bases, and 6 bases lay in between. This CDR3 is CASSRQNQPQHF. CDR3 DNA: TGTGCCAGCAGCCGACAGAATCAGCCCCAGCATTTT.

The chain carries TRBV5-8 and TRBJ1-2; unclear D gene. CDR3 size: 15 residues. Germline CDR1 is SGHTS and CDR2 is YDEGEE. V lost 4 bases, J lost 8 bases, and 21 bases lay in between. The CDR3 region is CASSPRPGGLGGYTF. For the CDR3, the DNA is TGTGCCAGCAGCCCCCGACCAGGAGGGTTGGGCGGCTACACCTTC.

This rearrangement joins TRBV11-2 to TRBJ1-1, with D possibly matching TRBD1 (6 bases). Germline CDR1 and CDR2: SGHAT and FQNNGV. Trimming removed 5 bases at V and 7 bases at J, with 14 bases between. The length of the CDR3 is 13 residues. CDR3 nucleotide sequence: TGTGCCAGCAGCCCCCGGACAGCCAGTGAAGCTTTCTTT. This codes for CASSPRTASEAFF.

The CDR3 coding sequence is TGTGCCAGCAGCGACAGGGGTGGCAATCAGCCCCAGCATTTT. This sequence encodes CASSDRGGNQPQHF. The chain uses TRBV7-8 and TRBJ1-5; 8 positions agree with TRBD1. The J segment lost 2 bases and the V segment lost 5 bases, leaving 2 bases of the junction unmatched. The germline V gene encodes CDR1 SGHVS and CDR2 FQNEAQ. CDR3 length: 14 residues.

V usage is TRBV4-2 and J usage is TRBJ2-2; 7 nucleotides align to TRBD2. V trimming: 9 bases; J trimming: 0 bases; junction bases outside the gene matches: 4. The CDR3 runs to 14 residues. Germline V gives CDR1 LGHNA, CDR2 YNFKEQ. The CDR3 DNA reads TGTGCCAGTCTAGCGGCTACGAACACCGGGGAGCTGTTTTTT. It yields the protein CASLAATNTGELFF.

The V call is TRBV28, the J call TRBJ1-3; 8 positions agree with TRBD1. This CDR3 is 15 amino acids long. With 7 bases clipped from V and 3 bases from J, the junction kept 8 bases outside the gene matches. Germline CDR1 and CDR2: MDHEN and SYDVKM. CDR3 sequence reads: CASKKTGADGNTIYF. The CDR3 DNA is TGTGCCAGCAAAAAGACAGGGGCGGATGGAAACACCATATATTTT. The variable domain in full, completed from reference TRBV28 and TRBJ1-3, reads DVKVTQSSRYLVKRTGEKVFLECVQDMDHENMFWYRQDPGLGLRLIYFSYDVKMKEKGDIPEGYSVSREKKERFSLILESASTNQTSMYLCASKKTGADGNTIYFGEGSWLTVV.

The chain links TRBV15 to TRBJ1-2; unclear D gene. Trimming cost V 1 base and J 4 bases, with 10 bases left between them. The CDR3 totals 14 residues. Germline V lookup: CDR1 LNHNV, CDR2 YYDKDF (reference sequence). Here the CDR3 reads CATSRAPTTYGYTF. The CDR3 coding sequence is TGTGCCACCAGCAGAGCACCCACAACCTATGGCTACACCTTC.

The chain couples TRBV7-9 to TRBJ2-1, with 11 bases identical to TRBD2. Germline trimming cut 4 bases from V and 7 bases from J; bases unmatched to any gene: 6. The CDR3 extends over 15 amino acids. CDR1 is SEHNR, CDR2 FQNEAQ, per germline (reference sequence). CDR3 region: CASSSWLAGGNEQFF. Written as DNA, the CDR3 is TGTGCCAGCAGCTCGTGGTTAGCGGGAGGGAATGAGCAGTTCTTC.

In its sample, this clone was seen a few times. The gene calls are TRBV5-4 and TRBJ2-1, with 8 nucleotides matching TRBD2. This CDR3 has 16 residues. In germline, CDR1 is SGHNT, CDR2 YYREEE (reference sequence). The V segment lost 0 bases and the J segment 4 bases; nucleotides outside the gene matches: 6. Here the CDR3 reads CASSLDPSGGYNEQFF. The CDR3 DNA follows: TGTGCCAGCAGCTTGGACCCCAGCGGGGGTTACAATGAGCAGTTCTTC. The full variable domain, its missing parts supplied by reference TRBV5-4 and TRBJ2-1, is ETGVTQSPTHLIKTRGQQVTLRCSSQSGHNTVSWYQQALGQGPQFIFQYYREEENGRGNFPPRFSGLQFPNYSSELNVNALELDDSALYLCASSLDPSGGYNEQFFGPGTRLTVL.

The chain recombines TRBV4-1 with TRBJ2-7; D is uncertain. Germline V lookup: CDR1 MGHRA, CDR2 YSYEKL. Between the trimmed V and J ends, which lost 0 bases and 2 bases, there was a span of 11 bases. This CDR3 has 15 residues. The CDR3 nucleotides read TGCGCCAGCAGCCAAGAGGGCTCAGCTCCCTACGAGCAGTACGTC. Translated, it gives CASSQEGSAPYEQYV.

V and J are TRBV9 and TRBJ2-3, with TRBD1 as a possible D gene (5 bases). The germline CDR1 and CDR2 sequences are SGDLS and YYNGEE. CDR3 size: 15 residues. V dropped 0 bases and J dropped 5 bases, with 13 bases sitting between them. CDR3: CASSVGRAYLDTQYF. The CDR3 nucleotides are TGTGCCAGCAGCGTAGGCAGGGCGTACTTAGATACGCAGTATTTT.

The chain uses TRBV5-1 and TRBJ1-3; D is perhaps TRBD1 (6 bases). V dropped 4 bases and J dropped 0 bases, with 11 bases sitting between them. This CDR3 is 15 amino acids long. Germline V gene lookup returns CDR1 SGHRS and CDR2 YFSETQ. The CDR3 is CASSEGTYSGNTIYF. CDR3 DNA sequence: TGCGCCAGCAGCGAAGGGACATACTCTGGAAACACCATATATTTT.

This clone was seen once. The chain joins TRBV27 to TRBJ2-7; possible D gene TRBD1, 5 bases. This CDR3 is built from 14 residues. CDR1 and CDR2 from the germline V gene are MNHEY and SMNVEV (reference sequence). Trimming removed 5 bases from V and 3 bases from J, with 14 bases in between. The CDR3 region is CASSPLDSYYEQYF. Written as DNA, the CDR3 is TGTGCCAGCAGTCCCCTAGACAGTTACTACGAGCAGTACTTC.

The V call is TRBV3-1 (or the pseudogene TRBV3-2), the J call TRBJ2-2, with 7 bases identical to TRBD1. The CDR3 contains 16 residues. V lost 1 base to trimming and J lost 3 bases; unmatched junction nucleotides: 5. The germline CDR1 and CDR2 sequences are LGHDT and YNNKEL (reference sequence). CDR3 region: CASSQAQGVDTGELFF. The CDR3 nucleotides are TGTGCCAGCAGCCAAGCCCAGGGGGTGGACACCGGGGAGCTGTTTTTT.

The chain carries TRBV24-1 and TRBJ2-3, with a weak D call TRBD1 (6 bases). V dropped 8 bases and J dropped 3 bases, with 14 bases sitting between them. The V gene's germline CDR1 is KGHDR and CDR2 SFDVKD. The CDR3 is 14 residues long. This CDR3 reads CATIGNRETDTQYF. The CDR3, as DNA: TGTGCCACCATTGGGAACAGGGAAACAGATACGCAGTATTTT.

In its sample, this clone was seen once. This chain connects TRBV12-3 or TRBV12-4 to TRBJ2-1; TRBD1 matches at 7 bases. The CDR3 is made up of 13 amino acids. Trimming at V came to 6 bases and at J to 7 bases, leaving 6 bases not matched to a gene. CDR3 sequence: CASSPRDSNEQFF. CDR3 nucleotide sequence: TGTGCCAGCAGCCCCCGGGACAGTAATGAGCAGTTCTTC.

The J gene is TRBJ2-3, the V gene TRBV27; 8 bases align to TRBD2. Germline CDR1 is MNHEY and CDR2 is SMNVEV (reference sequence). V was pared by 5 bases and J by 0 bases, with 10 bases of the junction left unmatched. There are 17 residues in the CDR3. The chain's CDR3 is CASSPRVAGGSTDTQYF. For the CDR3, the DNA is TGTGCCAGCAGTCCCCGGGTGGCGGGAGGAAGCACAGATACGCAGTATTTT.

Of note for this clone: Other nucleotide sequences in the sample specify the same CDR3. The chain uses TRBV12-3 or TRBV12-4 and TRBJ1-1; perhaps TRBD1 as D (5 bases). The CDR3 has 12 amino acids. The V end was cut by 3 bases, the J end by 5 bases, with 7 bases between. CDR3 nucleotide sequence: TGTGCCAGCAGTTTCGGGGGTACTGAAGCTTTCTTT. It yields the protein CASSFGGTEAFF.

Concerning this clone: Its ends do not fully match the called genes, so a read error is possible. The same CDR3 also results from other DNA sequences found in this sample. This chain joins TRBV14 and TRBJ1-2; 8 nucleotides agree with TRBD1. Germline V gene lookup returns CDR1 SGHDN and CDR2 FVKESK. This CDR3 contains 17 residues. CDR3 region: CASSPRTGPTSNYGYTF. The CDR3 coding sequence is TGTGCCAGCAGCCCCCGGACAGGGCCTACTTCTAACTATGGCTACACCTTT.

This clone was observed a handful of times. V and J are TRBV28 and TRBJ2-2, with D possibly matching TRBD1 (5 bases). Germline V CDR1 and CDR2: MDHEN, SYDVKM. V was shortened by 6 bases and J by 0 bases, with 14 bases between the two germline ends. This CDR3 contains 16 residues. CDR3 loop: CASRSVTAANTGELFF. CDR3 nucleotide sequence: TGTGCCAGCAGATCAGTGACAGCCGCGAACACCGGGGAGCTGTTTTTT. Full variable domain (rest looked up from reference TRBV28 and TRBJ2-2): DVKVTQSSRYLVKRTGEKVFLECVQDMDHENMFWYRQDPGLGLRLIYFSYDVKMKEKGDIPEGYSVSREKKERFSLILESASTNQTSMYLCASRSVTAANTGELFFGEGSRLTVL.

The chain links TRBV7-6 to TRBJ1-1; TRBD1 is a possible D gene (6 bases). The CDR3 contains 16 residues. V was trimmed by 1 base and J by 1 base, leaving 13 bases between them. CDR1 and CDR2 from the germline V gene are SGHVS and FNYEAQ. The DNA for the CDR3 is TGTGCCAGCAGCTTAGGGTCAGGGGCCCCGAACACTGAAGCTTTCTTT. It translates to CASSLGSGAPNTEAFF. The full variable domain, completed using reference TRBV7-6 and TRBJ1-1, is GAGVSQSPRYKVTKRGQDVALRCDPISGHVSLYWYRQALGQGPEFLTYFNYEAQQDKSGLPNDRFSAERPEGSISTLTIQRTEQRDSAMYRCASSLGSGAPNTEAFFGQGTRLTVV.

The table lists this clone with a count of one. The chain employs TRBV4-3 and TRBJ2-3; 11 bases are shared with TRBD2. CDR1 is LGHNA, CDR2 YSLEER, per germline. The ends lost 0 bases at V and 6 bases at J; junction bases unmatched: 2. This CDR3 is built from 15 residues. The DNA for the CDR3 is TGCGCCAGCAGCCAAGAGACTAGCGGGGCTGATACGCAGTATTTT. The encoded protein is CASSQETSGADTQYF.

V is TRBV7-2 and J is TRBJ1-2; 9 nucleotides agree with TRBD1. The length of the CDR3 is 13 residues. CDR1 is SGHTA, CDR2 FQGNSA, per germline. V shed 5 bases and J 4 bases; nucleotides not matched to a gene: 2. The CDR3 spells CASSQTGGYGYTF. The CDR3 DNA reads as TGTGCCAGCAGCCAGACAGGGGGCTATGGCTACACCTTC.

The chain employs TRBV3-1 (or the pseudogene TRBV3-2) and TRBJ2-5, with 11 bases lining up with TRBD2. The V and J ends lost 0 bases and 5 bases, in that order; junction bases with no gene match: 5. The CDR3 has 16 amino acids. Germline CDR1 is LGHDT and CDR2 is YNNKEL (reference sequence). The CDR3 nucleotides read TGTGCCAGCAGCCAAGACCCCGGACTAGCGGGTGAGACCCAGTACTTC. Its translation: CASSQDPGLAGETQYF.

The rearrangement joins TRBV24-1 to TRBJ2-5; 13 nucleotides line up with TRBD2. The CDR3 consists of 19 residues. The junction had 12 bases not matched to a gene; V was cut back by 2 bases and J by 4 bases. The germline V gene has CDR1 KGHDR and CDR2 SFDVKD. Here the CDR3 DNA reads TGTGCCACCAGTGATTCCTGGACGATTGGACTAGCGGGAGTAGAGACCCAGTACTTC. Amino acids: CATSDSWTIGLAGVETQYF.

This chain's CDR3 is CATRGGVSRSSYNEQFF. In nucleotides, the CDR3 is TGTGCCACCAGGGGCGGGGTATCCCGGAGCTCCTACAATGAGCAGTTCTTC. The gene calls are TRBV24-1 and TRBJ2-1, with D perhaps matching TRBD2 (6 bases). CDR1 is KGHDR and CDR2 is SFDVKD in the germline V gene. Trimming took off 7 bases at V and 0 bases at J, with 18 bases between the two ends. The CDR3 runs 17 residues.

The chain uses TRBV5-4 and TRBJ2-7, with 9 nucleotides matching TRBD1. V trimming: 3 bases; J trimming: 4 bases; junction bases outside the gene matches: 11. Germline lookup yields CDR1 SGHNT and CDR2 YYREEE (reference sequence). The CDR3 consists of 16 residues. The CDR3 sequence is CASSSERDRAQYEQYF. CDR3 nucleotide sequence: TGTGCCAGCAGCTCAGAACGGGACAGGGCCCAATACGAGCAGTACTTC.

This clone appeared a few times. The gene calls are TRBV5-6 and TRBJ1-5, with D hard to call. Germline V lookup: CDR1 SGHDT, CDR2 YYEEEE. V lost 0 bases, J lost 1 base, and 5 bases lay in between. The CDR3 spans 14 residues. CDR3 sequence reads: CASSLVGSNQPQHF. The DNA for the CDR3 is TGTGCCAGCAGCTTGGTTGGCAGCAATCAGCCCCAGCATTTT. Combining the CDR3 with reference TRBV5-6 and TRBJ1-5 gives the whole variable domain DAGVTQSPTHLIKTRGQQVTLRCSPKSGHDTVSWYQQALGQGPQFIFQYYEEEERQRGNFPDRFSGHQFPNYSSELNVNALLLGDSALYLCASSLVGSNQPQHFGDGTRLSIL.